The source of this T cell receptor (beta chain) is a study of blood T cell repertoires in COVID-19 (TCRdb year 2020). With respect to the entire study: Samples covering the acute and convalescent phases of COVID-19 were provided by collaborators in the United States, Italy and Spain. The material from the prospective study consisted of cDNA or gDNA derived from T cells, B-cell-depleted T cells, or PBMCs. The dataset comprised deeply sampled blood TCRbeta repertoires from subjects exposed to, actively infected with, or recovered from COVID-19. The repertoires were released in a freely available public database intended as a resource for research on the immune response to SARS-CoV-2. The samples were drawn from the first 160 participants of the ongoing ImmuneRACE study and from more than 1,000 subjects provided by 6 global collaborators. Sample metadata almost always included a de-identified subject ID, COVID-19 status, age in years and sex. Where available, HLA class I and class II types were obtained from metadata supplied by the sample provider rather than from assay-based typing.

Study-level results and caveats: How much clinical and demographic metadata was included differed by source and by participant, and the metadata was provided uncurated.

About this clone itself: The clone's antigen remains unknown. Base qualities are not recorded, but no much larger clone differs from it by a single base.

The CDR3 runs 15 amino acids, cysteine and phenylalanine included. Here the CDR3 DNA is all that survives: 45 bases in frame from base 1. The germline V gene encodes CDR1 LNHDA and CDR2 SQIVND (reference sequence). Trimming costs V 3 bases and J 2 bases, and their ends lie 13 bases apart. Whole blood was collected in K2EDTA tubes by collaborating institutions according to the institutions' own protocols. For TCRbeta analysis, collaborator samples were shipped as frozen whole blood, as isolated PBMCs, or as DNA extracted from either sample type. TCRbeta CDR3 regions were amplified from genomic DNA using the immunoSEQ Assay, a bias-controlled multiplex PCR. On the authors' methods: The number of nucleated cells in each sample was estimated by amplification of reference gene primers within the assay. Sequence reads were collapsed and filtered to measure the absolute abundance of every unique TCRbeta CDR3 rearrangement. For each sample, productive Simpson clonality was calculated as the square root of Simpson's diversity index across productive rearrangements. TCRdb took over this immuneACCESS table, retaining in-frame rearrangements with V and J assigned. Such tables are incomplete; in checked studies, under half of the missing clones stem from an unresolved V gene, and the remainder is unexplained. The DNA gave D and trimming, while V, J and clone size come from that table. The sample yields about 110,000 clones; 75% to 90% were counted once. Clones ranked in the top ten supply 0.8% to 0.9% of the sample.

The rearranged segments are TRBV19 and TRBJ1-1, with no reliable assignment of the D segment. Sample: peripheral blood. The sequence was collected from a woman in her sixties or seventies with acute or convalescent COVID-19. The CDR3 reads as follows: CASSIGQRINTEAFF. The DNA sequence follows: TGTGCCAGTAGTATCGGCCAGCGGATAAACACTGAAGCTTTCTTT.